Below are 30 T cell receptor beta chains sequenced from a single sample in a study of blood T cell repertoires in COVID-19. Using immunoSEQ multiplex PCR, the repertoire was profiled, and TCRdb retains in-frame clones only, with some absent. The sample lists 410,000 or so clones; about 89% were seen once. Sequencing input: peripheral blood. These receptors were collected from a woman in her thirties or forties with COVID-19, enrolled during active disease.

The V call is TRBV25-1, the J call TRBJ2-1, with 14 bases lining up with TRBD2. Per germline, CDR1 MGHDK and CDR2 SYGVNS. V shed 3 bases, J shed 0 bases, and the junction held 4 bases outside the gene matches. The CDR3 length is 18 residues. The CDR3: CASSDEGTSGSSYNEQFF. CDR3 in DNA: TGTGCCAGCAGTGACGAAGGGACTAGCGGGAGCTCCTACAATGAGCAGTTCTTC.

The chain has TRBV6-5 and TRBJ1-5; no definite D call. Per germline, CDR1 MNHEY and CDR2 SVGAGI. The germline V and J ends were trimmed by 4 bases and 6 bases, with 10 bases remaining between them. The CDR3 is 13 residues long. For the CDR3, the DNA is TGTGCCAGCAGTTCTGGGCCCGGTCAGCCCCAGCATTTT. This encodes CASSSGPGQPQHF.

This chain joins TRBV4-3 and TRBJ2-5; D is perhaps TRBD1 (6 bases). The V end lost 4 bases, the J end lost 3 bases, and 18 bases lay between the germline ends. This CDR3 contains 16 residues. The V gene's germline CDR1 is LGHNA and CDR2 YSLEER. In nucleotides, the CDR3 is TGCGCCAGCAGCCTTCGATTAGGGGGAATTGAAGAGACCCAGTACTTC. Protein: CASSLRLGGIEETQYF.

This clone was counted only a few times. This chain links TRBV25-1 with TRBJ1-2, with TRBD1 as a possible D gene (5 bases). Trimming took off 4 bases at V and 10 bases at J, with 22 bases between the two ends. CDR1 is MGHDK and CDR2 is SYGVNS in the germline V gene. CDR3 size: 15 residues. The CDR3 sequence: CASSAGDGGIEFYTF. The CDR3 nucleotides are TGTGCCAGCAGTGCGGGGGATGGAGGGATAGAGTTCTACACCTTC.

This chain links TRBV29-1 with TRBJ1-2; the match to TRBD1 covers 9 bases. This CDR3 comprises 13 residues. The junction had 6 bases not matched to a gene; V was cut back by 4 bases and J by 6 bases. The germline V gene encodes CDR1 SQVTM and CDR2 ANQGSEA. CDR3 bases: TGCAGCGTTGTCGGACAGGGGAGTGATGGCTACACCTTC. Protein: CSVVGQGSDGYTF.

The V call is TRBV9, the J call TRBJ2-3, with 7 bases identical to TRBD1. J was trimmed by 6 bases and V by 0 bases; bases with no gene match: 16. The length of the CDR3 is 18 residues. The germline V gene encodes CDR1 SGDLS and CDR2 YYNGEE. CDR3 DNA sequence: TGTGCCAGCAGCGTAGCGGCCGGAATAGGGGGCCTACAGGATACGCAGTATTTT. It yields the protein CASSVAAGIGGLQDTQYF. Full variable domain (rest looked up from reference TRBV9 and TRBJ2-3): DSGVTQTPKHLITATGQRVTLRCSPRSGDLSVYWYQQSLDQGLQFLIQYYNGEERAKGNILERFSAQQFPDLHSELNLSSLELGDSALYFCASSVAAGIGGLQDTQYFGPGTRLTVL.

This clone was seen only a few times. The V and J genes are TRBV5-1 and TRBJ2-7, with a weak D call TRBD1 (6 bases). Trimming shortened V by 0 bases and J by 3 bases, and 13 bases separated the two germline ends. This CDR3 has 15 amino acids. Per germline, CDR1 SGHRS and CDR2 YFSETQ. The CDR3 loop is CASSLAAGAFYEQYF. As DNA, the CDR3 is TGCGCCAGCAGCTTGGCGGCAGGGGCCTTCTACGAGCAGTACTTC.

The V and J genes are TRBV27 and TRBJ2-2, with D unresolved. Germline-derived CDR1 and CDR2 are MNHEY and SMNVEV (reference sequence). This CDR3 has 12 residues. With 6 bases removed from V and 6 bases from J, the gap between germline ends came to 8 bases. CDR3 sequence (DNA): TGTGCCAGCAGCAGAGGCGCCGGGGAGCTGTTTTTT. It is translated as CASSRGAGELFF.

DNA of the CDR3: TGCGCCAGCAGCCAAAGACAGGGATTGAACACTGAAGCTTTCTTT. Its protein is CASSQRQGLNTEAFF. The chain combines TRBV4-3 with TRBJ1-1; TRBD1 matches 7 bases. V lost 2 bases, J lost 0 bases, and 3 bases stayed unmatched. The CDR3 has 15 residues. Germline CDR1 is LGHNA and CDR2 is YSLEER.

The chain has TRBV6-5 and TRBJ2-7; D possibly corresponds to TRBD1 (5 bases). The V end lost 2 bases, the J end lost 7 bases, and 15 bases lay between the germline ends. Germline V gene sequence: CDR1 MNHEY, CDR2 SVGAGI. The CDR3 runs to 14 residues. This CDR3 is CASSYVAGSKEQYF. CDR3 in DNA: TGTGCCAGCAGTTACGTGGCAGGGTCGAAGGAGCAGTACTTC.

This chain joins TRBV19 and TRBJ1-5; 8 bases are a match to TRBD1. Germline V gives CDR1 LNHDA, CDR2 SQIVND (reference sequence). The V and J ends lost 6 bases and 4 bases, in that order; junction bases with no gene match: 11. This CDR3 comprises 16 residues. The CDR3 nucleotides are TGTGCCAGTAGGATAATCGGGACAGGACATAATCAGCCCCAGCATTTT. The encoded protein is CASRIIGTGHNQPQHF.

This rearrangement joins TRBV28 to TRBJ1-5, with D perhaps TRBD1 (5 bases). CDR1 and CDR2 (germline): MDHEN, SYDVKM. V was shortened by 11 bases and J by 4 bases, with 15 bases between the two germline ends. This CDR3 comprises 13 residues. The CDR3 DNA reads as TGTGCCGCCGGGGGGGGACTGAATCAGCCCCAGCATTTT. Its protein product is CAAGGGLNQPQHF.

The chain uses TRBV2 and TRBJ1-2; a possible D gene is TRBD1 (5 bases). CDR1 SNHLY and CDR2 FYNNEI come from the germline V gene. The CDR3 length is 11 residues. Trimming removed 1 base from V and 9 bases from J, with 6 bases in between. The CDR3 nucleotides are TGTGCCAGCAGTGAAGGGGGCCGCTACACCTTC. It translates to CASSEGGRYTF.

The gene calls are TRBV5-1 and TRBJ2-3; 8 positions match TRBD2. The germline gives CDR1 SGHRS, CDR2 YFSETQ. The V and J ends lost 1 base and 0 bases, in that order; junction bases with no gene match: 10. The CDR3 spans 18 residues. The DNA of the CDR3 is TGCGCCAGCAGCTTGCTTCGTCTAGCGGGTGGTAGCACAGATACGCAGTATTTT. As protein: CASSLLRLAGGSTDTQYF.

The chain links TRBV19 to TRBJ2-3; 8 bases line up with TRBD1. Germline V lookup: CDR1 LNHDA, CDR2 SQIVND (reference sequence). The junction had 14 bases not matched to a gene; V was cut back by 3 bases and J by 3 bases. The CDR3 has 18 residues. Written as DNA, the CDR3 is TGTGCCAGTAGTATCCAACACAGGGGGTCCCACCCGACAGATACGCAGTATTTT. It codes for CASSIQHRGSHPTDTQYF.

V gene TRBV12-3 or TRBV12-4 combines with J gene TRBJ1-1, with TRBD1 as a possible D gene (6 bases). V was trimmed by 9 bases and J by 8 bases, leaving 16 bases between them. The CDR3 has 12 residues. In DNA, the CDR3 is TGTGCCAGTAGGGGGGGGCCGGACGAAGCTTTCTTT. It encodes CASRGGPDEAFF.

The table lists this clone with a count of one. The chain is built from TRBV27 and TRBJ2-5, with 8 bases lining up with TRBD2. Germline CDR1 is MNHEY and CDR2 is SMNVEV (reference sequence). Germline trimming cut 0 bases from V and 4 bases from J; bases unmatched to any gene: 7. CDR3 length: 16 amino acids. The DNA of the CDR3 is TGTGCCAGCAGTTTATCAGCTAGCGGGTCGAGAGAGACCCAGTACTTC. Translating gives CASSLSASGSRETQYF.

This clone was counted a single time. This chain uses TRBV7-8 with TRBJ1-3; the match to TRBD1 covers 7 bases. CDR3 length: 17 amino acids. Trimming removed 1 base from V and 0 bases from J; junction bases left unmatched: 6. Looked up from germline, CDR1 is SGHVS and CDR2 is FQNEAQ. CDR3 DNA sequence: TGTGCCAGCAGCTTAGGGACAGGTGTTCTCTCTGGAAACACCATATATTTT. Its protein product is CASSLGTGVLSGNTIYF.

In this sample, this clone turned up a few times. CDR3 in DNA: TGTGCCAGTAGTGAACTAGCGGGAGTACGGTTCTTC. It codes for CASSELAGVRFF. The rearrangement joins TRBV19 to TRBJ2-1; 11 bases align to TRBD2. V trimming: 5 bases; J trimming: 15 bases; junction bases outside the gene matches: 6. CDR3 length equals 12 residues. Germline V gives CDR1 LNHDA, CDR2 SQIVND (reference sequence).

The CDR3: CASSLKHDREAFF. CDR3 sequence (DNA): TGTGCCAGCAGCTTAAAACACGACAGAGAAGCTTTCTTT. The rearrangement uses TRBV7-9 and TRBJ1-1, with D tentatively TRBD1 (5 bases). Germline V gene lookup returns CDR1 SEHNR and CDR2 FQNEAQ (reference sequence). Trimming left V 2 bases short and J 8 bases short, with 12 bases between. This CDR3 region has 13 residues.

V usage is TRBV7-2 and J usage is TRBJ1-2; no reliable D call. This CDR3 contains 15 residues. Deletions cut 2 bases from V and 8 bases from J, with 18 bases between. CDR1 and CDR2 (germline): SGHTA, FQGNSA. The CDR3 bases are TGTGCCAGCAGCTTATTCGGGAGTACCGTGTACGGCTACACCTTC. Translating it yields CASSLFGSTVYGYTF.

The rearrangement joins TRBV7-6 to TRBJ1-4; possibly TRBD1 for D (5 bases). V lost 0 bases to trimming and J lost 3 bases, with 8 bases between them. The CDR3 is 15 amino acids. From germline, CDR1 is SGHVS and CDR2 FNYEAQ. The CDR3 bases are TGTGCCAGCAGCTTAGCGGCGGGGGCTAATGAAAAACTGTTTTTT. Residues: CASSLAAGANEKLFF. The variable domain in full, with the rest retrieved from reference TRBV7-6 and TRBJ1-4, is GAGVSQSPRYKVTKRGQDVALRCDPISGHVSLYWYRQALGQGPEFLTYFNYEAQQDKSGLPNDRFSAERPEGSISTLTIQRTEQRDSAMYRCASSLAAGANEKLFFGSGTQLSVL.

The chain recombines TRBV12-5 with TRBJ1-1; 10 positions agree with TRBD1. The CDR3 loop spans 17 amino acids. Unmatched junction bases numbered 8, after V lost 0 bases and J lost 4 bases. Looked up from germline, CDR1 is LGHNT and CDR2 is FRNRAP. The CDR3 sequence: CASGLVLGTGVVTEAFF. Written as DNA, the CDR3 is TGTGCTAGTGGTTTGGTACTAGGGACAGGGGTTGTCACTGAAGCTTTCTTT.

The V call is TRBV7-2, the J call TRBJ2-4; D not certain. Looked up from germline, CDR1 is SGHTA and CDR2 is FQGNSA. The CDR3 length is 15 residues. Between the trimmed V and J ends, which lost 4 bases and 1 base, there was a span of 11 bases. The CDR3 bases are TGTGCCAGCAGCTACCAAAACACGGCCAAAAACATTCAGTACTTC. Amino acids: CASSYQNTAKNIQYF.

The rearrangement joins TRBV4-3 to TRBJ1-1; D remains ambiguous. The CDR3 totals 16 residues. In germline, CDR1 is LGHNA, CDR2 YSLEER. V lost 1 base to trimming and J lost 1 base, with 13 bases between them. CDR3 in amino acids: CASSQGTRPGNTEAFF. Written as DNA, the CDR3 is TGCGCCAGCAGCCAAGGGACTCGTCCAGGGAACACTGAAGCTTTCTTT.

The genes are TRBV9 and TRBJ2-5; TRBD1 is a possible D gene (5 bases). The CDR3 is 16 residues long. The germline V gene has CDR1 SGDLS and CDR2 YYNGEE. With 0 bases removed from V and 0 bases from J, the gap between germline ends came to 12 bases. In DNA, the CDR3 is TGTGCCAGCAGCGTAGGTCAGGGAAAGTACCAAGAGACCCAGTACTTC. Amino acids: CASSVGQGKYQETQYF.

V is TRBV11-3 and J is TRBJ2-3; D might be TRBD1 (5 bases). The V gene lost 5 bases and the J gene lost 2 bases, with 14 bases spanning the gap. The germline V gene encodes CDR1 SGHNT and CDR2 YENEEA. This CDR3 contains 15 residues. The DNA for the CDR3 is TGTGCCAGCAGCGCGACGTCAGGGTTCACAGATACGCAGTATTTT. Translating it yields CASSATSGFTDTQYF.

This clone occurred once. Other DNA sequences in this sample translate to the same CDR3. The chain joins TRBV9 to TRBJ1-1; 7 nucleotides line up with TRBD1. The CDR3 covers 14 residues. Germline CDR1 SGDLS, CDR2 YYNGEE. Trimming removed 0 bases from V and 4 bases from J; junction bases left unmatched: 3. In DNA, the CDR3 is TGTGCCAGCAGCGTAGGACAGGGAAGCACTGAAGCTTTCTTT. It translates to CASSVGQGSTEAFF.

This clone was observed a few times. The chain's CDR3 is CASSLRQVNQPQHF. CDR3 bases: TGTGCCAGCAGCTTAAGACAGGTCAATCAGCCCCAGCATTTT. The chain recombines TRBV7-2 with TRBJ1-5, with a weak D call TRBD1 (6 bases). The CDR3 length is 14 residues. Germline values: CDR1 SGHTA, CDR2 FQGNSA. V gave up 2 bases and J gave up 3 bases, with 8 bases separating them.

CDR3 coding DNA: TGTGCCAGCAGTGAAGCGGGAGGCTATGGCTACACCTTC. As protein: CASSEAGGYGYTF. The J gene is TRBJ1-2, the V gene TRBV6-1; D gene ambiguous. Looked up from germline, CDR1 is MNHNS and CDR2 is SASEGT. V shed 0 bases and J shed 4 bases, with 6 bases lying between them. The CDR3 is 13 amino acids.